The TCR beta chain described here comes from a study of T cells in Graves' hyperthyroidism and ophthalmopathy. In this sample, this clonotype turned up a few times. The target antigen is unknown. An end of the junction does not agree with germline; a read error may underlie this. Study-wide findings and caveats: Ophthalmopathy, as predicted by the model, came a median roughly 6.5 months after the prediction.

Amplification of TCR beta CDR3 regions used RNA as the template. In the first-round RT-PCR of the TCR CDR3, the HTBI primer set was used. One entry per CDR3 protein results from TCRdb running MiXCR on the multiplex PCR reads. The sample has approximately 560,000 distinct CDR3 sequences, roughly 50% seen once. Patients between 18 and 65 years old had hyperthyroidism, newly diagnosed and lasting under 2 months. Exclusions: uncontrolled infection, other autoimmune disease, pregnancy, lactation. Germline CDR1 KGHDR, CDR2 SFDVKD. This CDR3 region has 14 residues. Sequencing was performed on peripheral blood or thyroid tissue (not recorded which). This TCR was sampled from a woman younger than 35 with Graves' hyperthyroidism. The rearrangement uses TRBV24-1 and TRBJ2-7; D may match TRBD1 or TRBD2 (6 bases each). The CDR3 region is CASSHATGAHEQYF. In nucleotides, the CDR3 is TGCGCCAGCAGCCACGCGACGGGGGCACACGAGCAGTACTTC.